The 30 T cell receptor beta chains below come from one sample, sequenced in a study of cytomegalovirus exposure and HLA in healthy donors (dated by TCRdb to about 2017). Receptors were amplified or captured by the immunoSEQ multiplex PCR assay. A mixture of 60 forward primers for TCR Vbeta segments and 13 reverse primers for TCR Jbeta segments was used in the multiplex PCR. Sourced from immuneACCESS, this table was stored by TCRdb with only in-frame sequences that have V and J called. A share of the clones is absent; for the studies checked, an unresolved V gene accounts for under half, and the remainder has no known explanation. This specimen's table enumerates some 130,000 clones. Over 1.5% of the sample goes to the ten largest clones. Sequenced material: PBMCs. The receptors come from a man in his late teens or twenties in good health and CMV-seronegative.

The gene calls are TRBV15 and TRBJ2-7; maybe TRBD2 (7 bases). This CDR3 is 15 amino acids long. V lost 1 base and J 3 bases, leaving 13 bases between the germline ends. The V gene's germline CDR1 is LNHNV and CDR2 YYDKDF (reference sequence). CDR3 residues: CATSRGGGGIYEQYF. The CDR3 DNA follows: TGTGCCACCAGCAGAGGGGGAGGGGGAATCTACGAGCAGTACTTC. The complete variable domain, with remaining parts taken from reference TRBV15 and TRBJ2-7, reads DAMVIQNPRYQVTQFGKPVTLSCSQTLNHNVMYWYQQKSSQAPKLLFHYYDKDFNNEADTPDNFQSRRPNTSFCFLDIRSPGLGDTAMYLCATSRGGGGIYEQYFGPGTRLTVT.

Written as DNA, the CDR3 is TGTGCCAGCAGCTTAGAAGGTGTAGCGGGGGAATACGAGCAGTACTTC. Translating it yields CASSLEGVAGEYEQYF. The V call is TRBV11-2, the J call TRBJ2-7; 9 bases are a match to TRBD2. The CDR3 extends over 16 amino acids. Germline V gene lookup returns CDR1 SGHAT and CDR2 FQNNGV. Losses at the gene ends were 0 bases for V and 4 bases for J; bases not matched to a gene: 7. The full variable domain, with the rest looked up from reference TRBV11-2 and TRBJ2-7, is EAGVAQSPRYKIIEKRQSVAFWCNPISGHATLYWYQQILGQGPKLLIQFQNNGVVDDSQLPKDRFSAERLKGVDSTLKIQPAKLEDSAVYLCASSLEGVAGEYEQYFGPGTRLTVT.

The chain joins TRBV30 to TRBJ2-5; TRBD2 is a possible D gene (5 bases). The CDR3 is 12 amino acids. Trimming took 4 bases from V and 5 from J, leaving 11 bases between them. Germline assignment: CDR1 GTSNPN and CDR2 SVGIG (reference sequence). CDR3 sequence reads: CAWNVGEETQYF. The CDR3 coding sequence is TGTGCCTGGAATGTGGGAGAGGAGACCCAGTACTTC.

This chain links TRBV18 with TRBJ2-5; 11 bases match TRBD1. The CDR3 is 15 residues long. The junction had 7 bases not matched to a gene; V was cut back by 5 bases and J by 5 bases. Germline CDR1 and CDR2: KGHSH and LQKENI. CDR3 region: CASSSGQGVMETQYF. The CDR3, as DNA: TGTGCCAGCTCATCGGGACAGGGGGTGATGGAGACCCAGTACTTC.

The V call is TRBV14, the J call TRBJ2-2; 10 bases align to TRBD2. Germline V CDR1 and CDR2: SGHDN, FVKESK. This CDR3 spans 15 amino acids. J was trimmed by 3 bases and V by 7 bases; bases with no gene match: 5. CDR3 residues: CASISGRIDTGELFF. The CDR3 region has the DNA TGTGCCAGCATTAGCGGGAGGATTGACACCGGGGAGCTGTTTTTT.

This chain joins TRBV5-4 and TRBJ2-1, with 8 bases identical to TRBD2. Germline CDR1 SGHNT, CDR2 YYREEE (reference sequence). J lost 3 bases, V lost 10 bases, and 9 bases had no gene match. This CDR3 spans 14 amino acids. The CDR3 loop reads CAFLSGSGYNEQFF. The CDR3 region has the DNA TGTGCCTTCCTAAGCGGGAGTGGCTACAATGAGCAGTTCTTC. The entire variable domain, with the rest obtained from reference TRBV5-4 and TRBJ2-1, is as follows: ETGVTQSPTHLIKTRGQQVTLRCSSQSGHNTVSWYQQALGQGPQFIFQYYREEENGRGNFPPRFSGLQFPNYSSELNVNALELDDSALYLCAFLSGSGYNEQFFGPGTRLTVL.

This chain links TRBV9 with TRBJ1-6, with TRBD1 matching over 8 bases. Germline V gene lookup returns CDR1 SGDLS and CDR2 YYNGEE. CDR3 size: 14 residues. Unmatched junction bases numbered 3, after V lost 3 bases and J lost 7 bases. The CDR3 reads CASSETGENSPLHF. The CDR3 DNA reads as TGTGCCAGCAGCGAGACAGGGGAAAATTCACCCCTCCACTTT.

The J gene is TRBJ2-3, the V gene TRBV6-5; 7 nucleotides line up with TRBD1. This CDR3 is 15 amino acids long. CDR1 and CDR2 from the germline V gene are MNHEY and SVGAGI. J gave up 9 bases and V 6 bases, and 15 bases lay outside the gene matches. The CDR3 loop reads CASSPSEGGIQTQYF. CDR3 DNA: TGTGCCAGCAGCCCGTCGGAAGGGGGCATTCAAACGCAGTATTTT.

V usage is TRBV13 and J usage is TRBJ2-5; TRBD2 aligns across 11 bases. Germline CDR1 and CDR2: PRHDT and FYEKMQ (reference sequence). Trimming cost V 2 bases and J 4 bases; bases outside gene matches: 12. The CDR3 has 18 amino acids. The CDR3 DNA reads TGTGCCAGCAGCTTAAAGGGACTAGCGGACGGCCGCGGAGAGACCCAGTACTTC. Protein product: CASSLKGLADGRGETQYF.

The V call is TRBV29-1, the J call TRBJ1-5, with TRBD1 matching 9 bases. CDR1 and CDR2 (germline): SQVTM, ANQGSEA. Germline trimming cut 6 bases from V and 7 bases from J; bases unmatched to any gene: 10. CDR3 size: 14 residues. Here the CDR3 DNA reads TGCAGCGTAGTAACCGGGACAGGGAGCCAGCCCCAGCATTTT. Protein product: CSVVTGTGSQPQHF.

For this clone: Other nucleotide sequences from this sample produce the same CDR3. CDR3 sequence reads: CASSFSPGSNYGYTF. The CDR3 nucleotides read TGTGCCAGCAGCTTTTCCCCGGGATCTAACTATGGCTACACCTTC. The V gene is TRBV5-4, the J gene TRBJ1-2; D is undetermined. Per the germline V gene, CDR1 is SGHNT and CDR2 is YYREEE (reference sequence). The length of the CDR3 is 15 residues. V shed 2 bases and J shed 0 bases, with 11 bases lying between them.

The chain is built from TRBV11-3 and TRBJ1-1, with unresolved D. Germline V gives CDR1 SGHNT, CDR2 YENEEA. With 1 base removed from V and 1 base from J, the gap between germline ends came to 7 bases. The CDR3 consists of 14 residues. CDR3 protein: CASSLAWANTEAFF. The CDR3, as DNA: TGTGCCAGCAGCTTAGCGTGGGCGAACACTGAAGCTTTCTTT.

The rearrangement uses TRBV9 and TRBJ2-7; D remains unclear. The CDR3 is 12 amino acids. Per germline, CDR1 SGDLS and CDR2 YYNGEE. V was trimmed by 4 bases and J by 6 bases, leaving 11 bases between them. CDR3 protein: CASSPLAGEQYF. The CDR3 nucleotides read TGTGCCAGCAGCCCCCTGGCTGGCGAGCAGTACTTC.

A note on this clone: Because it lacks the conserved phenylalanine or tryptophan at the end, this CDR3 is likely a read error. Because the CDR3's place on the DNA is in doubt, the DNA is left out and the CDR3 is given as listed by TCRdb. This sample includes further DNA sequences coding for the same CDR3. The chain is built from TRBV19 and TRBJ2-7; the table assigns TRBD2, which was not confirmed against the DNA. Termini included, the CDR3 measures 19 amino acids. Germline CDR1 and CDR2: LNHDA and SQIVND (reference sequence). CDR3: CASSIGQGKNHAAGAAILC.

The V gene is TRBV28, the J gene TRBJ2-5, with 8 nucleotides matching TRBD2. Germline CDR1 MDHEN, CDR2 SYDVKM. The V and J ends lost 2 bases and 5 bases, in that order; junction bases with no gene match: 16. The CDR3 is 18 residues long. The CDR3 sequence is CASSLKGLSGAVGETQYF. In nucleotides, the CDR3 is TGTGCCAGCAGTTTAAAAGGGCTTAGCGGGGCGGTTGGGGAGACCCAGTACTTC.

The rearrangement links TRBV11-2 to TRBJ2-5, with 7 nucleotides matching TRBD2. The CDR3 spans 17 residues. V trimming: 5 bases; J trimming: 7 bases; junction bases outside the gene matches: 19. Per germline, CDR1 SGHAT and CDR2 FQNNGV. Here the CDR3 DNA reads TGTGCCAGCAGCCAAGCATCCTCCGGATTAGCGGGTCCGACCCAGTACTTC. Its protein is CASSQASSGLAGPTQYF.

The V and J genes are TRBV7-8 and TRBJ2-7; weak D call: TRBD2 (7 bases). Germline CDR1 and CDR2: SGHVS and FQNEAQ. The CDR3 covers 15 residues. V was pared by 1 base and J by 3 bases, with 13 bases between. The CDR3 loop is CASSLGGGGHYEQYF. CDR3 coding DNA: TGTGCCAGCAGCTTAGGGGGCGGGGGCCACTACGAGCAGTACTTC. The full variable domain, in which reference TRBV7-8 and TRBJ2-7 provide the parts outside the CDR3, is GAGVSQSPRYKVAKRGQDVALRCDPISGHVSLFWYQQALGQGPEFLTYFQNEAQLDKSGLPSDRFFAERPEGSVSTLKIQRTQQEDSAVYLCASSLGGGGHYEQYFGPGTRLTVT.

V usage is TRBV7-9 and J usage is TRBJ2-5; D gene unclear. The CDR3 consists of 17 residues. The V end lost 2 bases, the J end lost 0 bases, and 16 bases lay between the germline ends. The germline CDR1 and CDR2 sequences are SEHNR and FQNEAQ (reference sequence). As DNA, the CDR3 is TGTGCCAGCAGCTTACTCCCCAGTGAATATAACCAAGAGACCCAGTACTTC. It translates to CASSLLPSEYNQETQYF. Drawing the rest from reference TRBV7-9 and TRBJ2-5, the complete variable domain is DTGVSQNPRHKITKRGQNVTFRCDPISEHNRLYWYRQTLGQGPEFLTYFQNEAQLEKSRLLSDRFSAERPKGSFSTLEIQRTEQGDSAMYLCASSLLPSEYNQETQYFGPGTRLLVL.

V and J are TRBV6-5 and TRBJ2-5; 7 nucleotides match TRBD2. Gene TRBJ2-7 matches the end of the DNA better, so the J call may be wrong. Germline-derived CDR1 and CDR2 are MNHEY and SVGAGI. The CDR3 runs to 15 residues. The CDR3 region has the DNA TGTGCCAGCAGTTACTCTTCTGGCGGGGGCTACGAGCAGTACTTC. The encoded protein is CASSYSSGGGYEQYF.

CDR3 nucleotides: TGTGCCAGCAGCGCATCCGGGACTAGCGGCTACGAGCAGTACTTC. Amino acids: CASSASGTSGYEQYF. V gene TRBV9 combines with J gene TRBJ2-7, with TRBD2 matching 11 bases. The CDR3 runs 15 residues. V trimming: 3 bases; J trimming: 3 bases; junction bases outside the gene matches: 5. Germline V gene lookup returns CDR1 SGDLS and CDR2 YYNGEE.

The chain is built from TRBV18 and TRBJ1-2; D is undetermined. The CDR3 is 13 residues long. Trimming took 4 bases from V and 6 from J, leaving 12 bases between them. CDR1 and CDR2 (germline): KGHSH, LQKENI. The CDR3 reads CASSLGNGDGYTF. As DNA, the CDR3 is TGTGCCAGCTCACTCGGGAACGGTGATGGCTACACCTTC.

The J gene is TRBJ1-3, the V gene TRBV13; 8 nucleotides match TRBD1. This CDR3 region has 15 residues. Germline V CDR1 and CDR2: PRHDT, FYEKMQ (reference sequence). V dropped 1 base and J dropped 2; count of bases not matched to a gene: 1. The DNA for the CDR3 is TGTGCCAGCAGCTTAGTACAGGGGGCTGGAAACACCATATATTTT. Translation: CASSLVQGAGNTIYF.

This rearrangement joins TRBV28 to TRBJ2-7; D unresolved. The V and J ends lost 2 bases and 2 bases respectively, with 10 bases between them. This CDR3 contains 14 residues. Germline CDR1 is MDHEN and CDR2 is SYDVKM. This chain's CDR3 is CASSLVQDTYEQYF. In DNA, the CDR3 is TGTGCCAGCAGTTTAGTTCAGGATACCTACGAGCAGTACTTC.

V usage is TRBV19 and J usage is TRBJ2-7, with 7 bases identical to TRBD1. V was pared by 5 bases and J by 5 bases, with 9 bases of the junction left unmatched. The CDR3 is made up of 14 amino acids. The germline V gene has CDR1 LNHDA and CDR2 SQIVND (reference sequence). The CDR3, as DNA: TGTGCCAGTAGTTCCCGACAGGGTAGGGACGAGCAGTACTTC. Translation: CASSSRQGRDEQYF.

The chain has TRBV5-1 and TRBJ2-1, with 14 bases that match TRBD2. Germline CDR1 SGHRS, CDR2 YFSETQ. This CDR3 contains 19 residues. Trimming cost V 5 bases and J 4 bases; bases outside gene matches: 14. CDR3 coding DNA: TGCGCCAGCAGAATAAGGGGACTAGCGGGAGCTAGGACATACAATGAGCAGTTCTTC. It translates to CASRIRGLAGARTYNEQFF.

The CDR3 here is CAWTRYMGADTQYF. In nucleotides, the CDR3 is TGTGCCTGGACGAGATATATGGGAGCAGATACGCAGTATTTT. The chain links TRBV30 to TRBJ2-3; weak D call: TRBD2 (5 bases). Looked up from germline, CDR1 is GTSNPN and CDR2 is SVGIG (reference sequence). The CDR3 length is 14 residues. Trimming took 4 bases from V and 4 from J, leaving 15 bases between them.

The V gene is TRBV29-1, the J gene TRBJ2-2; the match to TRBD1 covers 9 bases. This CDR3 is built from 13 residues. Germline CDR1 is SQVTM and CDR2 is ANQGSEA. Trimming removed 5 bases from V and 6 bases from J; junction bases left unmatched: 4. The CDR3 reads CSVMGQGPGELFF. Written as DNA, the CDR3 is TGCAGCGTTATGGGACAGGGTCCCGGGGAGCTGTTTTTT.

This chain uses TRBV4-3 with TRBJ2-1; 14 nucleotides line up with TRBD2. CDR3 length: 16 amino acids. Germline assignment: CDR1 LGHNA and CDR2 YSLEER. V lost 4 bases and J lost 10; bases outside the gene matches: 9. The CDR3 region has the DNA TGCGCCAGCAGCCGCACCGGGACTAGCGGGAGTTACGAGCAGTTCTTC. Its translation: CASSRTGTSGSYEQFF.

The V call is TRBV18, the J call TRBJ1-4; 9 bases agree with TRBD1. The CDR3 is 16 residues long. The germline V gene has CDR1 KGHSH and CDR2 LQKENI. The trim removed 5 bases at V and 4 bases at J, leaving 8 bases unmatched. This CDR3 is CASSITGGTVNEKLFF. CDR3 nucleotides: TGTGCCAGCTCAATTACAGGGGGCACAGTTAATGAAAAACTGTTTTTT.

For this clone: Sequence at one end of the junction differs from germline and may be a read error. The V call is TRBV9, the J call TRBJ1-1; D not resolved. The CDR3 totals 15 residues. The V gene's germline CDR1 is SGDLS and CDR2 YYNGEE. The CDR3: CASTVGSTENTEAFF. DNA for the CDR3: TGTGCCAGCACCGTAGGTTCCACAGAGAACACTGAAGCTTTCTTT. The whole variable domain, remainder taken from reference TRBV9 and TRBJ1-1, is DSGVTQTPKHLITATGQRVTLRCSPRSGDLSVYWYQQSLDQGLQFLIQYYNGEERAKGNILERFSAQQFPDLHSELNLSSLELGDSALYFCASTVGSTENTEAFFGQGTRLTVV.